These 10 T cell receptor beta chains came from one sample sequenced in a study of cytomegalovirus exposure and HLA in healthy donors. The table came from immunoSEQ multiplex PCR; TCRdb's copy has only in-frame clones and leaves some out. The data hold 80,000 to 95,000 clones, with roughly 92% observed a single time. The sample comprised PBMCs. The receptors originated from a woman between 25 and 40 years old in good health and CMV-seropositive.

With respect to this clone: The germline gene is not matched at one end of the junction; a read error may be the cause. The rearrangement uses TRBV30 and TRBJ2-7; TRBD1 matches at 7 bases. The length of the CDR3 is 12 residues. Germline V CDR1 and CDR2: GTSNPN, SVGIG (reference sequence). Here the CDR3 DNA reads TGTGCCTGGACAGAGGGGGCAGGGGCTATCCGGTTC. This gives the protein CAWTEGAGAIRF.

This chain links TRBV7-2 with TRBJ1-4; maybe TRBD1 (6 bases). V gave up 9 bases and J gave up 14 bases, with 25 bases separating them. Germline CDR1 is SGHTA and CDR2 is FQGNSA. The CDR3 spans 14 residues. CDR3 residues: CARPRGPTNEELFF. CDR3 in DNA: TGTGCCAGACCCAGGGGCCCAACTAATGAAGAGCTGTTTTTT.

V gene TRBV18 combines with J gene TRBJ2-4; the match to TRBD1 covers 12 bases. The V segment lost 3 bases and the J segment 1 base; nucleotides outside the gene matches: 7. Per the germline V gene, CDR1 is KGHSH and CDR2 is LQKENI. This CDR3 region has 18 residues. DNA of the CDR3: TGTGCCAGCTCACCGGGGACAGGGGGCTTTCGGGCCAAAAACATTCAGTACTTC. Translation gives CASSPGTGGFRAKNIQYF.

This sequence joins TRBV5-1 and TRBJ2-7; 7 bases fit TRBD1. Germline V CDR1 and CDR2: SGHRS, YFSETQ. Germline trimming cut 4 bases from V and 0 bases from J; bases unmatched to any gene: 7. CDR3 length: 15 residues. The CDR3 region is CASSPRQGPSYEQYF. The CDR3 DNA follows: TGCGCCAGCAGCCCCCGACAGGGACCCTCCTACGAGCAGTACTTC.

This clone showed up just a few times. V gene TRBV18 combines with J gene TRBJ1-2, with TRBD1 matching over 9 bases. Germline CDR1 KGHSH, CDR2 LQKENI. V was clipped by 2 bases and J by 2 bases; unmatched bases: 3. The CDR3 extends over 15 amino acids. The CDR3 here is CASSPSGQGNYGYTF. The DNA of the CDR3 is TGTGCCAGCTCACCATCTGGACAGGGGAACTATGGCTACACCTTC. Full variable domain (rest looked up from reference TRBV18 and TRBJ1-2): NAGVMQNPRHLVRRRGQEARLRCSPMKGHSHVYWYRQLPEEGLKFMVYLQKENIIDESGMPKERFSAEFPKEGPSILRIQQVVRGDSAAYFCASSPSGQGNYGYTFGSGTRLTVV.

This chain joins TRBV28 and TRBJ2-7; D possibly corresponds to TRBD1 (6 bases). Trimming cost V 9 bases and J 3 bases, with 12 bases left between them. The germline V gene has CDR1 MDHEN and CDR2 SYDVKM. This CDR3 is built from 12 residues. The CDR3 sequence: CASTRGYYEQYF. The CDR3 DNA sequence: TGTGCCAGTACCAGGGGATACTACGAGCAGTACTTC.

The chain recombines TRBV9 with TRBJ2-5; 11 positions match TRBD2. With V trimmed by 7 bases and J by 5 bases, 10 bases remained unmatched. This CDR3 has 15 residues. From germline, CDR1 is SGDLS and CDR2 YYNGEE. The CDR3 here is CASGIAGGPGETQYF. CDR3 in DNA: TGTGCCAGCGGGATAGCGGGAGGGCCGGGTGAGACCCAGTACTTC. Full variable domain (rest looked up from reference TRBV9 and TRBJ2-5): DSGVTQTPKHLITATGQRVTLRCSPRSGDLSVYWYQQSLDQGLQFLIQYYNGEERAKGNILERFSAQQFPDLHSELNLSSLELGDSALYFCASGIAGGPGETQYFGPGTRLLVL.

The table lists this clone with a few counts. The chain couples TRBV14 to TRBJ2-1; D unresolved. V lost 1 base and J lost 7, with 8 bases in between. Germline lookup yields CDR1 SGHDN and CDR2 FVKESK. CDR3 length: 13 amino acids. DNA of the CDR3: TGTGCCAGCAGCCAAGTAATCGGGAATGAGCAGTTCTTC. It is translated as CASSQVIGNEQFF.

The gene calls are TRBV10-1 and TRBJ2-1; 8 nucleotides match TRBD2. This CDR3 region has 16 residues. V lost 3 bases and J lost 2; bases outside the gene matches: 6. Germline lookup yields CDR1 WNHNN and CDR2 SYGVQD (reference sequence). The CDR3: CASSESKAGAYNEQFF. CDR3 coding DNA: TGCGCCAGCAGTGAATCTAAAGCGGGAGCCTACAATGAGCAGTTCTTC.

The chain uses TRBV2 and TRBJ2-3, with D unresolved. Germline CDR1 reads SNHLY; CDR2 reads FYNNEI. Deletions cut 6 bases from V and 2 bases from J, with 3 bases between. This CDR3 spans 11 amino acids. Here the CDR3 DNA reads TGTGCCAGCAGCTACACAGATACGCAGTATTTT. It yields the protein CASSYTDTQYF.